This T cell receptor beta chain was identified in a study of molecular identifiers for immune sequencing clone quantification. Study information: The replicate experiment used RNA from approximately 20,000 or 100,000 naive CD8 cells. This RNA was split into five aliquots, and four of them were sequenced.

TCRdb re-analysed the PCR reads in MiXCR, keeping a single row per CDR3 protein. Here the sample spans more than 85,000 distinct CDR3 sequences, 35% being singletons. This CDR3 spans 12 amino acids. Between the trimmed V and J ends, which lost 6 bases and 3 bases, there was a span of 8 bases. Germline assignment: CDR1 LNHDA and CDR2 SQIVND (reference sequence). The V call is TRBV19, the J call TRBJ1-1; D ambiguous. Sequences were obtained from naive CD8+ T cells from blood, with Jurkat cell RNA spiked in. Sample subset: FACS-sorted CD8+CD4-CCR7+CD45RA+ naive T cells. This receptor was identified in a human donor in good health. Some libraries in this study had Jurkat cell RNA spiked in. CDR3 in DNA: TGTGCCAGTAGCACCTCGTACACTGAAGCTTTCTTT. The encoded protein is CASSTSYTEAFF.